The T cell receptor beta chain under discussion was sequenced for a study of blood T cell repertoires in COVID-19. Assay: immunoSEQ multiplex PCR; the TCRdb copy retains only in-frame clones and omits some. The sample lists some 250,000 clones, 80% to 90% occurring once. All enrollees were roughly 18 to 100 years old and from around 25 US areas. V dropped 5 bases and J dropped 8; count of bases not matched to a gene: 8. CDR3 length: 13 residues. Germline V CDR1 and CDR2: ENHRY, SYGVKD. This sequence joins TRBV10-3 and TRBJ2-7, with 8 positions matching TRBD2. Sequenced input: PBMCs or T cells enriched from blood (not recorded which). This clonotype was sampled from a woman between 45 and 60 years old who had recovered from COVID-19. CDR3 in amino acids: CAISTPGGGKQYF. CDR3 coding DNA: TGTGCCATCAGTACCCCTGGCGGGGGGAAGCAGTACTTC.